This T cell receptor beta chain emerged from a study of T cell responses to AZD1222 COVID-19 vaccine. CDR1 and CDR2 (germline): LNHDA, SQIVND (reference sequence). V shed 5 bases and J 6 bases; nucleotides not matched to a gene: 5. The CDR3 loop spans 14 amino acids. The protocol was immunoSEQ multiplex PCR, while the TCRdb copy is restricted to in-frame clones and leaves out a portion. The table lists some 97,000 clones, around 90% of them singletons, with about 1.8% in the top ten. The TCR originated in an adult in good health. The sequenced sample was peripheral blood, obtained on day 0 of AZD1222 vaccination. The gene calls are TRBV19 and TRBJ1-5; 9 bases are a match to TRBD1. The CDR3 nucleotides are TGTGCCAGTAGTCCGCAGACAGGGGGTCAGCCCCAGCATTTT. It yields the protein CASSPQTGGQPQHF.